Below are 5 T cell receptor beta chains sequenced from a single sample in a study of cytomegalovirus exposure and HLA in healthy donors. Some clones are missing from TCRdb's copy, which holds only in-frame ones; the method was immunoSEQ multiplex PCR. The table lists about 140,000 clones, roughly 90% of them singletons. The specimen was PBMCs. The receptors stem from a man between 18 and 35 years old in good health and CMV-seronegative.

The chain is built from TRBV19 and TRBJ1-2; TRBD1 might be the D (6 bases). The germline gives CDR1 LNHDA, CDR2 SQIVND (reference sequence). The V end lost 6 bases, the J end lost 5 bases, and 19 bases lay between the germline ends. The CDR3 length is 15 residues. The CDR3 region is CASSPTGNLGYGYTF. The CDR3 DNA reads TGTGCCAGTAGCCCGACAGGCAACTTGGGGTATGGCTACACCTTC.

The chain couples TRBV7-6 to TRBJ1-4; no firm D call. The germline V and J ends were trimmed by 1 base and 2 bases, with 14 bases remaining between them. This CDR3 has 17 residues. Germline V gene data show CDR1 as SGHVS and CDR2 as FNYEAQ. Here the CDR3 reads CASSLGGGFSTNEKLFF. The DNA for the CDR3 is TGTGCCAGCAGCTTAGGAGGCGGGTTTTCGACTAATGAAAAACTGTTTTTT.

This chain connects TRBV10-3 to TRBJ1-5, with D hard to call. V was pared by 0 bases and J by 11 bases, with 11 bases between. The CDR3 is 13 residues long. Germline values: CDR1 ENHRY, CDR2 SYGVKD. Here the CDR3 reads CAISESMGEAQHF. CDR3 nucleotides: TGTGCCATCAGTGAGTCGATGGGAGAAGCCCAGCATTTT.

CDR3 residues: CASSDPQGVETEAFF. CDR3 sequence (DNA): TGTGCCAGCAGTGACCCACAGGGAGTGGAGACTGAAGCTTTCTTT. The chain links TRBV6-1 to TRBJ1-1, with D possibly matching TRBD1 (6 bases). This CDR3 is built from 15 residues. Per the germline V gene, CDR1 is MNHNS and CDR2 is SASEGT. V lost 3 bases and J 5 bases, leaving 16 bases between the germline ends.

The V call is TRBV4-1, the J call TRBJ2-7, with D unresolved. The CDR3 is 13 residues long. Trimming removed 6 bases from V and 1 base from J, with 10 bases in between. The germline V gene encodes CDR1 MGHRA and CDR2 YSYEKL. CDR3: CASSPGGSYEQYF. The CDR3 DNA reads TGCGCCAGCAGTCCGGGTGGATCCTACGAGCAGTACTTC.